This T cell receptor (beta chain) is drawn from a study of T cells in localized non-small cell lung cancer. The data were produced by immunoSEQ multiplex PCR, yet TCRdb's version contains in-frame clones alone and is incomplete. The sample holds 25,000 to 35,000 clones, approximately 83% seen once. Trimming removed 1 base at V and 9 bases at J, with 6 bases between. Germline assignment: CDR1 DFQATT and CDR2 SNEGSKA (reference sequence). The CDR3 is 11 amino acids. In regard to this clone: Its antigen is currently unknown.

Study results and caveats: Sequencing was limited to one tumor region, leaving the possibility of heterogeneity open.

The chain is built from TRBV20-1 and TRBJ1-4; D not certain. The sample in question was peripheral blood mononuclear cells, obtained before any cancer treatment. The sequence came from a man between 40 and 75 years old with stage III lung adenocarcinoma. The CDR3 sequence: CSARVTQKLFF. Here the CDR3 DNA reads TGCAGTGCTAGAGTTACGCAAAAACTGTTTTTT.